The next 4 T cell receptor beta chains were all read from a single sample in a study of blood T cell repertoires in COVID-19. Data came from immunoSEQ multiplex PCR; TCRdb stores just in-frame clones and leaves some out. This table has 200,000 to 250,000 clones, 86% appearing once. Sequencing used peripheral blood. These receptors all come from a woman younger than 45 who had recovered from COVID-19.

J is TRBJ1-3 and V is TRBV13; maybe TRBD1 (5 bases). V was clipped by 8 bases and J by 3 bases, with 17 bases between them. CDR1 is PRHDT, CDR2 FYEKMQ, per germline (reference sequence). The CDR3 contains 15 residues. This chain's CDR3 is CASGFTGHRGNTIYF. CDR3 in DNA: TGTGCCAGCGGATTCACAGGCCACCGTGGAAACACCATATATTTT.

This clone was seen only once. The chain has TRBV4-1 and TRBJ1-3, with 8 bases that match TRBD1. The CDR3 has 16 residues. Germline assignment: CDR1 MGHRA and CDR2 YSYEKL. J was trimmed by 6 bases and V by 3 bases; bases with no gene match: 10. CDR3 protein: CASSHGGGQGENTIYF. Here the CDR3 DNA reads TGCGCCAGCAGCCACGGTGGAGGACAGGGCGAAAACACCATATATTTT.

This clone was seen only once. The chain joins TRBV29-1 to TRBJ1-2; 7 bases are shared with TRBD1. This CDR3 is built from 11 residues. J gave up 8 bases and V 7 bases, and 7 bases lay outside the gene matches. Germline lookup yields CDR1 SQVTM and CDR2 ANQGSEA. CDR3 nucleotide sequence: TGCAGCGCGGGACAGTCAAAGGGCTACACCTTC. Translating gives CSAGQSKGYTF.

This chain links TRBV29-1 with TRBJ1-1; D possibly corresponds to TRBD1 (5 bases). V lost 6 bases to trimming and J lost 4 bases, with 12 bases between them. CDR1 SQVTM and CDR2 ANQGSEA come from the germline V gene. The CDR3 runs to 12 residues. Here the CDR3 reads CSVMTQGTEAFF. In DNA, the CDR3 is TGCAGCGTGATGACCCAGGGCACTGAAGCTTTCTTT.